These 2 T cell receptor beta chains were sequenced from one sample in a study of shared clonotypes between healthy human individuals. As defined, naive CD8 cells were CD45RO-negative and positively selected for CCR7, with terminally differentiated effector memory CD45RA+ cells excluded. The table came from immunoSEQ multiplex PCR; TCRdb's copy has only in-frame clones and leaves some out. Of about 750,000 clones in the sample, approximately 92% were seen once. The sequenced sample was naive CD8+ T cells sorted from blood. These receptors all come from a man aged 25-45 years in good health.

The chain uses TRBV6-6 and TRBJ2-3, with 7 bases identical to TRBD1. The germline V gene encodes CDR1 MNHNY and CDR2 SVGAGI (reference sequence). This CDR3 comprises 13 residues. The V gene end was trimmed by 5 bases and the J gene end by 3 bases; junction bases not matched to a gene: 2. This chain's CDR3 is CASSKTGTDTQYF. CDR3 sequence (DNA): TGTGCCAGCAGTAAGACAGGGACAGATACGCAGTATTTT.

The gene calls are TRBV6-1 and TRBJ2-3, with a weak D call TRBD2 (7 bases). V was cut by 11 bases and J by 2 bases, with 14 bases left in between. The V gene's germline CDR1 is MNHNS and CDR2 SASEGT. CDR3 length: 13 residues. As DNA, the CDR3 is TGTGCCGGGAGGGGGGGGCACACAGATACGCAGTATTTT. Amino acids: CAGRGGHTDTQYF.